This TCR beta chain comes out of a study of T cell responses to AZD1222 COVID-19 vaccine (dated by TCRdb to about 2021). About the full investigation: AZD1222 recipients whose second dose came at about 4 weeks and those whose second dose came at about 12 weeks were combined into one group, since spike-specific TCR depth and breadth did not differ between the two schedules. TCR sequencing was performed for 230 to 250 trial participants, of whom approximately 200 were given two doses of AZD1222 and some 26 were given two doses of MenACWY control vaccine. Trial participants were enrolled by age into 18-55, 56-69 and 70-plus year subgroups, with about 150, 27 and 61 TCR-sequenced participants respectively.

For this clone: It lacks a known antigen. Nothing much larger sits one base from this clone, and base qualities are not available.

General findings and caveats noted by the study authors: Spike-specific TCR breadth and depth rose significantly after two AZD1222 doses compared with day 0 and with MenACWY recipients. Participants were mostly white British, with more females than males. The authors suggested clonal diversity may have been underestimated. Reportedly, close to half of the unique spike-specific TCRs recognized epitopes lying outside the regions that are mutated in the B.1.351 and B.1.1.7 variants. Because no samples from the day 14 peak response were available, repertoires could be characterized only after the peak T cell response. In the small 56-69-year group, the increase in depth fell short of significance, most likely because of low power. The whole spike protein was spanned by vaccine-associated CD4 TCRs, and dominant responses were seen in regions 160-218 and 743-854. Conclusions about previously exposed vaccinees are limited because only 6 or 7 AZD1222 recipients were SARS-CoV-2 seropositive at baseline.

This specimen's time point label, per the study, means: baseline before first vaccination. Vaccinee samples were obtained from the UK trials COV001 and COV002, which included a single-blind randomized controlled phase 2/3 trial of AZD1222 (ChAdOx1 nCoV-19) in healthy adults. Trial participant PBMC samples were collected at day 0 and day 28 after the second dose for TCRbeta chain sequencing. The CDR3 regions of human TCRbeta chains were subjected to immunosequencing. The published analysis was carried out like this. TCRs in the repertoires were matched against a reference library of SARS-CoV-2-specific TCRs that had been generated with the MIRA antigen-specificity platform. Breadth meant the fraction of unique TCRs that were SARS-CoV-2-associated, whereas depth meant the fraction of total T cells that were SARS-CoV-2-associated. Each spike-specific TCR was assigned to its reactive spike region and to a CD4 or CD8 class using the MIRA data. Log10-transformed breadth and depth values were compared by one-way ANOVA with Sidak's multiple comparisons tests. Sourced from immuneACCESS, this table was stored by TCRdb with only in-frame sequences that have V and J called. A share of the clones is absent; for the studies checked, an unresolved V gene accounts for under half, and the remainder has no known explanation. That table gives V, J and clone size, and the DNA gave D and trimming. Present in this sample are about 120,000 clones, around 93% of which were seen just once. The ten largest clonotypes hold 14% of the sample.

Looking up the germline V gene yields CDR1 SGHAT and CDR2 FQNNGV. V is shortened by 3 bases, J by 1 base, and the region joining them spans 11 bases. The CDR3 starts with the cysteine, ends with the phenylalanine, and has 15 residues. The retained sequence is limited to the CDR3, 45 bases, with the frame set at the first base. The sequences come from peripheral blood, collected on day 0 of AZD1222 vaccination. This sequence originates from an adult in good health. Here the chain combines TRBV11-2 and TRBJ2-3; a weak D assignment points to TRBD2 (6 bases agree). The CDR3 here reads CASSLVGLRTDTQYF. The nucleotides are TGTGCCAGCAGCTTGGTTGGACTACGCACAGATACGCAGTATTTT. Where the CDR3 stops, the reference TRBV11-2 and TRBJ2-3 genes take over; the full variable domain is EAGVAQSPRYKIIEKRQSVAFWCNPISGHATLYWYQQILGQGPKLLIQFQNNGVVDDSQLPKDRFSAERLKGVDSTLKIQPAKLEDSAVYLCASSLVGLRTDTQYFGPGTRLTVL.